What follows describes a single T cell receptor beta chain. No antigen is known for it. The germline V gene encodes CDR1 SEHNR and CDR2 FQNEAQ (reference sequence). The V end was cut by 3 bases, the J end by 3 bases, with 12 bases between. This CDR3 spans 14 amino acids. This record belongs to a study of shared clonotypes between healthy human individuals. Data came from immunoSEQ multiplex PCR; TCRdb stores just in-frame clones and leaves some out. The repertoire holds some 2.1 million clones, with around 95% as singletons. Study-level results: Collection of samples was limited to blood; tissue repertoires likely differ.

Only CD45RO-negative cells positively selected for CCR7 counted as naive CD8 cells, so terminally differentiated effector memory CD45RA+ cells were excluded. The study drew its donors from healthy HIV-negative adults without recent acute infections or vaccinations. All participating donors were Caucasian adults from Nashville, Tennessee. The sequence derives from a man aged 18 to 29 in good health. Some clones in this sample may be carry-over from other donors' samples. The J gene is TRBJ2-7, the V gene TRBV7-9; perhaps TRBD1 as D (6 bases). The sequenced sample consisted of naive CD8+ T cells from PBMCs. The DNA for the CDR3 is TGTGCCAGCAGCTTTAGGGACACTGTCTACGAGCAGTACTTC. Translation gives CASSFRDTVYEQYF.